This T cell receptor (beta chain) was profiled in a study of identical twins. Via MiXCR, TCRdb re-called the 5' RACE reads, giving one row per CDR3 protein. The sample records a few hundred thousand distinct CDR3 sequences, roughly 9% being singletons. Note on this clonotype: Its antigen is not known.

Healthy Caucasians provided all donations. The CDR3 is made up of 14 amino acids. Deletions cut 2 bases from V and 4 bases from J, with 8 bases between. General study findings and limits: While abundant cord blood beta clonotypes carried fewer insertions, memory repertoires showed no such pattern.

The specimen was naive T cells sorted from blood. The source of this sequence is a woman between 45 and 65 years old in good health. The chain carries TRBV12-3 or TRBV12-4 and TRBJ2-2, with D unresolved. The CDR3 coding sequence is TGTGCCAGCAGTTTAAACAGTCCCACCGGGGAGCTGTTTTTT. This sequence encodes CASSLNSPTGELFF.